This T cell receptor (beta chain) comes out of a study of blood T cell repertoires in COVID-19. Background on the study: T cells, B-cell-depleted T cells, or PBMCs supplied cDNA or gDNA.

The germline V gene has CDR1 KGHDR and CDR2 SFDVKD. V was clipped by 7 bases and J by 3 bases, with 14 bases between them. There are 14 residues in the CDR3. The Seattle patients, enrolled during active infection, were followed longitudinally. This table comes from immunoSEQ multiplex PCR, and its TCRdb copy is limited to in-frame clones, with some not included. The repertoire holds some 160,000 clones, with 85% to 90% as singletons. A note on this clone: Other DNA sequences in this specimen translate into the identical CDR3.

Material: peripheral blood. The chain has TRBV24-1 and TRBJ1-1; possible D gene TRBD1, 5 bases. The clonotype originates from a woman older than 75 with COVID-19, enrolled during active disease. The CDR3 DNA reads as TGTGCCACCAGCGAGCCAGGGAAGGACACTGAAGCTTTCTTT. Its translation: CATSEPGKDTEAFF.